The T cell receptor beta chain under discussion was sequenced for a study of T cells in Graves' hyperthyroidism and ophthalmopathy. V dropped 7 bases and J dropped 5 bases, with 14 bases sitting between them. Per the germline V gene, CDR1 is LNHDA and CDR2 is SQIVND (reference sequence). The CDR3 is 13 amino acids. TCR beta CDR3 sequences were amplified from RNA transcripts. A set of HTBI primers served as the primers for a first-round RT-PCR of the TCR CDR3. A single record per CDR3 protein comes from TCRdb applying MiXCR to the multiplex PCR reads. The sample lists hundreds of thousands of distinct CDR3 sequences; 35% to 40% were seen once. A few counts support this clonotype.

The source material was blood. The chain carries TRBV19 and TRBJ1-1; maybe TRBD1 (6 bases). The sequence was collected from a young man with Graves' hyperthyroidism. CDR3 loop: CASITGGRTEAFF. DNA for the CDR3: TGTGCCAGTATCACGGGGGGCCGGACTGAAGCTTTCTTT.